The rows below give T cell receptor beta chains drawn from one sample of a study of blood T cell repertoires in COVID-19. Profiled with immunoSEQ multiplex PCR; TCRdb holds only in-frame clones, not every one. The sample shows about 220,000 clones, around 80% of them seen only once. The sequenced material came from peripheral blood. These receptors all come from a woman between 65 and 79 years old with acute or convalescent COVID-19. Each CDR3 is given with its conserved first and last residue. D genes are given only for firm matches. Where a row states a size, it is once, few, many or the class of an expanded clone; other rows omit it.

TRBJ1-2 | TRBV5-4 | TRBD1 | NA | TGTGCCAGCAGCCTAATGACAGGGGGCTCACGGGGCTACACCTTC | CASSLMTGGSRGYTF
TRBJ1-2 | TRBV6-5 | NA | few | TGTGCCAGCACTGGGCTTTTGCGCTATGGCTACACCTTC | CASTGLLRYGYTF
TRBJ2-5 | TRBV5-6 | NA | NA | TGTGCCAGCAGCTTCGGAGGGGCGGAGACCCAGTACTTC | CASSFGGAETQYF
TRBJ2-1 | TRBV11-2 | TRBD1 | NA | TGTGCCAGCAGCCCCGGGGACAGGGGGCGCGGTGAGCAGTTCTTC | CASSPGDRGRGEQFF
TRBJ2-3 | TRBV10-3 | TRBD1 | NA | TGTGCCATCAGTGGGGACAGGGGCCAGCGGAGGGGAACAGATACGCAGTATTTT | CAISGDRGQRRGTDTQYF
TRBJ2-5 | TRBV18 | NA | NA | TGTGCCAGCTCACCTCTTGCGGGGAGGACCCAAGAGACCCAGTACTTC | CASSPLAGRTQETQYF
TRBJ1-1 | TRBV11-2 | NA | few | TGTGCCAGCAGCATGGGGGCAGGGGACACTGAAGCTTTCTTT | CASSMGAGDTEAFF
TRBJ2-3 | TRBV5-1 | TRBD2 | NA | TGCGCCAGCAGCTGGCCAGAAGATGGACTAGCGGGCACAGATACGCAGTATTTT | CASSWPEDGLAGTDTQYF
TRBJ1-1 | TRBV6-5 | TRBD1 | NA | TGTGCCAGCAGCTTAGACAGGGGGATTGAAGCTTTCTTT | CASSLDRGIEAFF
TRBJ2-2 | TRBV5-1 | NA | NA | TGCGCCAGCAGCTTGGCCACTAGCAATACCGGGGAGCTGTTTTTT | CASSLATSNTGELFF
TRBJ1-1 | TRBV27 | NA | few | TGTGCCAGCAGTTTTCGGGGGAACACTGAAGCTTTCTTT | CASSFRGNTEAFF
TRBJ2-1 | TRBV20-1 | NA | NA | TGCAGTGCTAGTGGGCGGGGCTCCGGGGATGAGCAGTTCTTC | CSASGRGSGDEQFF
TRBJ2-2 | TRBV18 | TRBD1 | NA | TGTGCCAGCTCCCCGGGACAGGGAGCAAACGGGGAGCTGTTTTTT | CASSPGQGANGELFF
TRBJ1-6 | TRBV18 | TRBD1 | NA | TGTGCCAGCTCCGCAGGCTCCGGGACAGGGGAACCCCACTTT | CASSAGSGTGEPHF
TRBJ1-1 | TRBV5-1 | NA | NA | TGCGCCAGCAGCTCGGAGGGGCAAGCCACTGAAGCTTTCTTT | CASSSEGQATEAFF
TRBJ2-7 | TRBV18 | TRBD1 | NA | TGTGCCAGCTCACCTAGGACAGGGCGACAATTAGGCGAGCAGTACTTC | CASSPRTGRQLGEQYF
TRBJ1-1 | TRBV18 | NA | NA | TGTGCCAGCTTTACCGGGTCTCTAACAAACACTGAAGCTTTCTTT | CASFTGSLTNTEAFF
TRBJ1-5 | TRBV3-1/TRBV3-2 | NA | NA | TGTGCCAGCAGCCAAGGGGTATCGGTCCTTCTGCGGGATCAGCCCCAGCATTTT | CASSQGVSVLLRDQPQHF
TRBJ2-3 | TRBV6-6 | NA | NA | TGTGCCAGCAGTTCCCGACAGGGGAGGGCAGATACGCAGTATTTT | CASSSRQGRADTQYF
TRBJ1-1 | TRBV10-3 | NA | NA | TGTGCCATCAGTGAAACACAGGGAGAGACTGAAGCTTTCTTT | CAISETQGETEAFF
TRBJ1-2 | TRBV28 | TRBD1 | NA | TGTGCCAGCAGCCAAGGGACAGGGGAGGCTTATGGCTACACCTTC | CASSQGTGEAYGYTF
TRBJ2-4 | TRBV24-1 | TRBD1 | NA | TGTGCCACCAGTGATCCCTCAGGGGGCTCGGTGGACATTCAGTACTTC | CATSDPSGGSVDIQYF
TRBJ2-1 | TRBV30 | NA | NA | TGTGCCTGGGGGGGCTGGCGGACGTACAATGAGCAGTTCTTC | CAWGGWRTYNEQFF
TRBJ1-1 | TRBV2 | NA | NA | TGTGCCAGCAGTGCTCGGCTTGGACAGCCGACTGAAGCTTTCTTT | CASSARLGQPTEAFF
TRBJ1-1 | TRBV5-1 | NA | NA | TGCGCCAGCAGCTTGGAGCTGACAGAGAACACTGAAGCTTTCTTT | CASSLELTENTEAFF
TRBJ1-4 | TRBV30 | TRBD1 | NA | TGTGCCTGGACACAGGGGGCTGGGGAAAAACTGTTTTTT | CAWTQGAGEKLFF
TRBJ2-2 | TRBV4-2 | TRBD2 | NA | TGTGCCAGCAGCCCCGGGACGAGCGGGGGGGCCGGGGAGCTGTTTTTT | CASSPGTSGGAGELFF
TRBJ1-1 | TRBV3-1/TRBV3-2 | NA | NA | TGTGCCAGCAGCCAATTAATCGGGGGAAACACTGAAGCTTTCTTT | CASSQLIGGNTEAFF
TRBJ2-5 | TRBV4-3 | TRBD1 | NA | TGCGCCAGCAGCCAGGGGACAGGGGTAGGGGAGACCCAGTACTTC | CASSQGTGVGETQYF
TRBJ2-7 | TRBV7-2 | NA | once | TGTGCCAGCAGCTTAGAGAACACGCGGGAGCAGTACTTC | CASSLENTREQYF
TRBJ1-5 | TRBV6-5 | TRBD1 | NA | TGTGCCAGCAGTTATTACCCCCAGGGGGCTGATCAGCCCCAGCATTTT | CASSYYPQGADQPQHF
TRBJ1-1 | TRBV29-1 | NA | NA | TGCAGCGCTTACTCAAACCAGGGCACTGAAGCTTTCTTT | CSAYSNQGTEAFF
TRBJ2-3 | TRBV7-3 | TRBD2 | NA | TGTGCCAGCAGCTTAGGGTCTAGCGGGGGCCCAGGCACGCAGTATTTT | CASSLGSSGGPGTQYF
TRBJ2-7 | TRBV10-1 | NA | NA | TGCGCCAGCAGTGAGTCTGAGACTCCTACTTCCGAGCAGTACTTC | CASSESETPTSEQYF
TRBJ2-7 | TRBV5-5 | NA | NA | TGTGCCAGCAGCTTTACAGTGGACGAGCAGTACTTC | CASSFTVDEQYF
TRBJ2-5 | TRBV7-2 | TRBD2 | NA | TGTGCCAGCAGCTTAGGCCGGGGGGGCCAGACCCAGTACTTC | CASSLGRGGQTQYF
TRBJ1-1 | TRBV27 | NA | NA | TGTGCCAGCAGGACAAGGGGGTTGGGGGGGACTGAAGCTTTCTTT | CASRTRGLGGTEAFF
TRBJ2-1 | TRBV5-4 | NA | NA | TGTGCCAGCAGCTCCGCTTCAGGGTCCGGCAATGAGCAGTTCTTC | CASSSASGSGNEQFF
TRBJ1-1 | TRBV2 | NA | NA | TGTGCCAGCAGTGGGGGGCTGAACACTGAAGCTTTCTTT | CASSGGLNTEAFF
TRBJ2-5 | TRBV5-1 | NA | NA | TGCGCCAGCAGGGATGACAGGAGCCTTTACTTC | CASRDDRSLYF
TRBJ2-3 | TRBV7-3 | NA | NA | TGTGCCAGCAGCTCGAGGGGACTCTCAGATACGCAGTATTTT | CASSSRGLSDTQYF
TRBJ2-3 | TRBV2 | TRBD1 | NA | TGTGCCAGCAGTGACCCAGGGGGCTTCACAGATACGCAGTATTTT | CASSDPGGFTDTQYF
TRBJ2-1 | TRBV7-2 | TRBD2 | NA | TGTGCCAGCAGCCTCGGACTAGCGGGCCCCGGGGATGAGCAGTTCTTC | CASSLGLAGPGDEQFF
TRBJ1-5 | TRBV3-1/TRBV3-2 | TRBD1 | NA | TGTGCCAGCAGCCGGGACAGAGTCCAGCCCCAGCATTTT | CASSRDRVQPQHF